This entry concerns a single T cell receptor (beta chain). What it binds is not known. This sample was included in a study of vaccination effects on CD4 cells after COVID-19. CDR1 and CDR2 (germline): MGHRA, YSYEKL. This CDR3 region has 14 residues. V lost 5 bases to trimming and J lost 2 bases, with 9 bases between them. Sequencing was performed with immunoSEQ multiplex PCR; in TCRdb, only in-frame clones are kept and a portion is missing. The repertoire holds under 40,000 clones, with 65% to 70% as singletons. Upon completion of around ten days in culture, CD4+ T cells were isolated. People in the vaccine group had not been infected with SARS-CoV-2 before, and their nucleocapsid antibodies were negative.

This TCR derives from a human donor who received a COVID-19 vaccine. V usage is TRBV4-1 and J usage is TRBJ2-2; D might be TRBD1 (6 bases). The specimen comprised CD4+ T cells from PBMCs cultured without peptide, sampled before COVID-19 vaccination. The CDR3 here is CASSGTLNTGELFF. CDR3 coding DNA: TGCGCCAGCAGCGGGACACTCAACACCGGGGAGCTGTTTTTT.